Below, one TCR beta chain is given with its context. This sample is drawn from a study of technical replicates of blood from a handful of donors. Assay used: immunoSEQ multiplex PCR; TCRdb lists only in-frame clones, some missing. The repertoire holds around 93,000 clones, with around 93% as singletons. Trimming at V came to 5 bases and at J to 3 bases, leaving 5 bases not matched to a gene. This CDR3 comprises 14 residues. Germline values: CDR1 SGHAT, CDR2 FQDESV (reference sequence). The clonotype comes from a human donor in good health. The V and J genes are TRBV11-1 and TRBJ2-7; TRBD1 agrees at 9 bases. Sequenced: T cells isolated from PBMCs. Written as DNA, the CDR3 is TGTGCCAGCAGCCCGGACAGGGGATACTACGAGCAGTACTTC. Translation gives CASSPDRGYYEQYF.